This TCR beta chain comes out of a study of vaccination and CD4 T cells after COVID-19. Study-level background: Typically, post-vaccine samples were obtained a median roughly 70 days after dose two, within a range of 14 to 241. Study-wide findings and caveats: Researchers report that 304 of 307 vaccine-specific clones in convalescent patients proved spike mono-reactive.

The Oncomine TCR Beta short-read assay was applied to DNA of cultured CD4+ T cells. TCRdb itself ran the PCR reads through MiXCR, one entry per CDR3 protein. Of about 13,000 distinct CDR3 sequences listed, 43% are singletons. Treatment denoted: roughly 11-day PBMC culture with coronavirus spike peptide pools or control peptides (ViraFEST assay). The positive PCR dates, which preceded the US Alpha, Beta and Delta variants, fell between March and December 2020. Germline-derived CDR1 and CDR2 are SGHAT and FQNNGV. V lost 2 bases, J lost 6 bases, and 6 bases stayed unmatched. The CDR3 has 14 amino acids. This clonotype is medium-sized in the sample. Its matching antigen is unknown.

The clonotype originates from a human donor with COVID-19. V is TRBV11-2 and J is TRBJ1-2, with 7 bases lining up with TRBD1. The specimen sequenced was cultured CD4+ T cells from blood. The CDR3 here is CASSLQTGKDGYTF. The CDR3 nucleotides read TGTGCCAGCAGCTTACAGACAGGGAAGGATGGCTACACCTTC.